This is a list of T cell receptor beta chains from one sample in a study of cytomegalovirus exposure and HLA in healthy donors. Repertoires were generated with immunoSEQ multiplex PCR, while TCRdb's copy carries only in-frame clones and drops some. In the table there are more than 85,000 clones, just under 95% of which are singletons. Sequences were obtained from PBMCs. The receptors here all came from a woman between 18 and 29 years old in good health and CMV-seronegative. Each CDR3 is given with its conserved first and last residue. The order of the fields is clone size, V gene, J gene, D gene, CDR3 DNA, CDR3 protein. The D gene is left open where the match is weak. For some rows the clone size is stated as once, few or many, or as a class when expanded; others skip it.

clone size: -
V gene: TRBV7-9
J gene: TRBJ1-2
D gene: -
CDR3 DNA: TGTGCCAGCAGCTCAAGGGAGAAAGCTAACTATGGCTACACCTTC
CDR3 protein: CASSSREKANYGYTF

clone size: -
V gene: TRBV9
J gene: TRBJ1-1
D gene: -
CDR3 DNA: TGTGCCAGCAGCGCTGCAGGGTTTACTGAAGCTTTCTTT
CDR3 protein: CASSAAGFTEAFF

clone size: -
V gene: TRBV6-5
J gene: TRBJ1-1
D gene: -
CDR3 DNA: TGTGCCAGCAGTTACACCGCGGGGGACACTGAAGCTTTCTTT
CDR3 protein: CASSYTAGDTEAFF

clone size: -
V gene: TRBV5-4
J gene: TRBJ1-4
D gene: TRBD1
CDR3 DNA: TGTGCCAGCAGCTCGGGACAGGTTGATGAAAAACTGTTTTTT
CDR3 protein: CASSSGQVDEKLFF

clone size: -
V gene: TRBV7-3
J gene: TRBJ1-1
D gene: TRBD1
CDR3 DNA: TGTGCCAGCAGCCTCTACCCAGACAGGGGCATAACTGAAGCTTTCTTT
CDR3 protein: CASSLYPDRGITEAFF

clone size: -
V gene: TRBV4-1
J gene: TRBJ1-5
D gene: -
CDR3 DNA: TGCGCCAGCAGCCAAGGCCCAGCCGCGGGTAGCAATCAGCCCCAGCATTTT
CDR3 protein: CASSQGPAAGSNQPQHF

clone size: -
V gene: TRBV13
J gene: TRBJ2-3
D gene: -
CDR3 DNA: TGTGCCAGCAGCACCCGAGGGACAGATACGCAGTATTTT
CDR3 protein: CASSTRGTDTQYF

clone size: -
V gene: TRBV29-1
J gene: TRBJ1-2
D gene: -
CDR3 DNA: TGCAGCGCCCCAGGGGATAATGGCTACACCTTC
CDR3 protein: CSAPGDNGYTF

clone size: -
V gene: TRBV27
J gene: TRBJ1-2
D gene: -
CDR3 DNA: TGTGCCAGCAGTTGGGGCGGTTCTAACTATGGCTACACCTTC
CDR3 protein: CASSWGGSNYGYTF

clone size: once
V gene: TRBV2
J gene: TRBJ2-3
D gene: TRBD2
CDR3 DNA: TGTGCCAGCAGAAGACTAGCGGGAAGGACAGATACGCAGTATTTT
CDR3 protein: CASRRLAGRTDTQYF

clone size: once
V gene: TRBV6-1
J gene: TRBJ1-6
D gene: -
CDR3 DNA: TGTGCCAGCAGTCGGACAGACGGGGGGGGTTCACCCCTCCACTTT
CDR3 protein: CASSRTDGGGSPLHF

clone size: -
V gene: TRBV29-1
J gene: TRBJ2-3
D gene: -
CDR3 DNA: TGCAGCGTTGAAGGCCAGAGCACAGATACGCAGTATTTT
CDR3 protein: CSVEGQSTDTQYF

clone size: -
V gene: TRBV5-4
J gene: TRBJ2-2
D gene: -
CDR3 DNA: TGTGCCAGCAGCCAAGGGGGTGGGGAGCTGTTTTTT
CDR3 protein: CASSQGGGELFF

clone size: -
V gene: TRBV6-5
J gene: TRBJ1-1
D gene: TRBD1
CDR3 DNA: TGTGCCAGCAGTTACTACCCGGGACAGTACACTGAAGCTTTCTTT
CDR3 protein: CASSYYPGQYTEAFF

clone size: -
V gene: TRBV21-1
J gene: TRBJ2-7
D gene: -
CDR3 DNA: TGTGCCAGCAGCAACCAAGGGACTAGCGGGAGCTACGAGCAGTACTTC
CDR3 protein: CASSNQGTSGSYEQYF

clone size: once
V gene: TRBV5-1
J gene: TRBJ2-3
D gene: TRBD2
CDR3 DNA: TGCGCCAGCAGCTTGAATAGCGGGAGAAGCACAGATACGCAGTATTTT
CDR3 protein: CASSLNSGRSTDTQYF

clone size: -
V gene: TRBV19
J gene: TRBJ2-5
D gene: TRBD1
CDR3 DNA: TGTGCCAGTATGGAGCAGGCGGGACAGGGGGGGACCCAGTACTTC
CDR3 protein: CASMEQAGQGGTQYF

clone size: once
V gene: TRBV4-1
J gene: TRBJ1-1
D gene: -
CDR3 DNA: TGCGCCAGCAGCCAAGTGACAGTTATGAACACTGAAGCTTTCTTT
CDR3 protein: CASSQVTVMNTEAFF

clone size: once
V gene: TRBV18
J gene: TRBJ1-5
D gene: TRBD1
CDR3 DNA: TGTGCCAGCTCACTTACGACAGGGGCTGGAGAGCCCCAGCATTTT
CDR3 protein: CASSLTTGAGEPQHF

clone size: -
V gene: TRBV6-6
J gene: TRBJ2-1
D gene: -
CDR3 DNA: TGTGCCAGCAGCCACGGGGGCAATGAGCAGTTCTTC
CDR3 protein: CASSHGGNEQFF

clone size: -
V gene: TRBV7-9
J gene: TRBJ1-1
D gene: -
CDR3 DNA: TGTGCCAGCAGCTTAGTGCCCGTTGGGGGCCCTGAAGCTTTCTTT
CDR3 protein: CASSLVPVGGPEAFF

clone size: -
V gene: TRBV5-1
J gene: TRBJ2-1
D gene: TRBD1
CDR3 DNA: TGCGCCAGCAGCATCCGACCTCCGGGACAGGGTCTCGGGCTGGACTACAATGAGCAGTTCTTC
CDR3 protein: CASSIRPPGQGLGLDYNEQFF

clone size: -
V gene: TRBV5-1
J gene: TRBJ2-3
D gene: TRBD2
CDR3 DNA: TGCGCCAGCAGCGGAGGACTAGCGGGGGGCGCAGATACGCAGTATTTT
CDR3 protein: CASSGGLAGGADTQYF

clone size: -
V gene: TRBV27
J gene: TRBJ2-1
D gene: TRBD2
CDR3 DNA: TGTGCCAGCAGTTTATCGTTCGGGGGGGAGCAGTTCTTC
CDR3 protein: CASSLSFGGEQFF

clone size: -
V gene: TRBV4-1
J gene: TRBJ2-2
D gene: -
CDR3 DNA: TGCGCCAGCAGCCAAGAGGGCTTTTGGGAGCTGTTTTTT
CDR3 protein: CASSQEGFWELFF

clone size: -
V gene: TRBV7-9
J gene: TRBJ2-5
D gene: -
CDR3 DNA: TGTGCCAGCAGCTTAGTTCGAAGCGAGCAAGAGACCCAGTACTTC
CDR3 protein: CASSLVRSEQETQYF

clone size: -
V gene: TRBV27
J gene: TRBJ1-2
D gene: -
CDR3 DNA: TGTGCCAGCAGAACCGGGACAGGCTACACCTTC
CDR3 protein: CASRTGTGYTF